In its sample, the clone carrying this T cell receptor (beta chain) was seen once. 13 Jbeta primers and 60 Vbeta primers were used for the PCR. Per the study methods: The authors later counted 70 million to 80 million unique TCR beta chains, approximately 10 million of them shared. Some clones are missing from TCRdb's copy, which holds only in-frame ones; the method was immunoSEQ multiplex PCR. V, J and clone size reflect that table, while D and trimming were determined from the DNA. The repertoire has about 170,000 clones, about 85% of them found once; the top ten carry approximately 2.5%. The sample comes from a study of cytomegalovirus exposure and HLA in healthy donors. There are 16 residues in the CDR3. CDR1 is MNHEY and CDR2 is SMNVEV in the germline V gene (reference sequence). The J segment lost 9 bases and the V segment lost 4 bases, leaving 9 bases of the junction unmatched.

The chain uses TRBV27 and TRBJ2-1; 13 bases fit TRBD2. This sequence was found in a man in his thirties or forties in good health and CMV-seropositive. Material: PBMCs. The CDR3 coding sequence is TGTGCCAGCAGTTCTCGGACTAGCGGGAGTTTGGTTGAGCAGTTCTTC. This sequence encodes CASSSRTSGSLVEQFF.